Listed below are T cell receptor beta chains from one sample, sequenced in a study of T cell responses to AZD1222 COVID-19 vaccine. The assay was immunoSEQ multiplex PCR, and TCRdb's table has in-frame clones only and misses some. The data contain tens of thousands of clones, roughly 90% of them seen just once; the ten biggest clones take up less than 3.5%. The sample was peripheral blood, taken on day 0 of MenACWY control vaccination. These TCRs come from an adult in good health. Each CDR3 is given with its conserved first and last residue. A D gene is named only where the DNA matches it firmly.

length: 15
V: TRBV5-6
J: TRBJ2-1
D: NA
CDR3: CASSLVGTEYNEQFF

length: 14
V: TRBV6-2/TRBV6-3
J: TRBJ1-1
D: NA
CDR3: CASSYSLGNTEAFF

length: 15
V: TRBV7-8
J: TRBJ1-5
D: NA
CDR3: CASSPPNSFNQPQHF

length: 13
V: TRBV7-9
J: TRBJ1-1
D: NA
CDR3: CASSLNLIAEAFF

length: 13
V: TRBV25-1
J: TRBJ2-7
D: TRBD1
CDR3: CASSERAGGEQYF

length: 18
V: TRBV9
J: TRBJ2-3
D: TRBD2
CDR3: CASSVESSGGVSTDTQYF

length: 14
V: TRBV11-1
J: TRBJ1-2
D: TRBD1
CDR3: CASSVGQGNYGYTF

length: 13
V: TRBV11-2
J: TRBJ2-5
D: TRBD2
CDR3: CASTSWEGETQYF

length: 18
V: TRBV6-1
J: TRBJ2-3
D: NA
CDR3: CASSDLFSGVPNTDTQYF

length: 13
V: TRBV7-2
J: TRBJ2-5
D: NA
CDR3: CASSLPPQETQYF

length: 15
V: TRBV28
J: TRBJ2-5
D: TRBD2
CDR3: CASKGGGPDQETQYF

length: 15
V: TRBV7-2
J: TRBJ2-1
D: NA
CDR3: CASSLVTVSGNEQFF

length: 15
V: TRBV7-3
J: TRBJ2-3
D: NA
CDR3: CASSALEGSTDTQYF

length: 15
V: TRBV30
J: TRBJ2-7
D: NA
CDR3: CAWSIAAGVTYEQYF

length: 13
V: TRBV12-3/TRBV12-4
J: TRBJ1-1
D: NA
CDR3: CASSTSGAYEAFF

length: 15
V: TRBV4-1
J: TRBJ1-2
D: TRBD1
CDR3: CASSQETGANYGYTF

length: 14
V: TRBV5-4
J: TRBJ2-1
D: NA
CDR3: CASSINTDYNEQFF

length: 15
V: TRBV7-9
J: TRBJ2-1
D: TRBD1
CDR3: CASDHRDSTYNEQFF

length: 14
V: TRBV5-4
J: TRBJ1-3
D: NA
CDR3: CASSSGSSGNTIYF

length: 15
V: TRBV6-5
J: TRBJ1-6
D: NA
CDR3: CASSLSGRLNSPLHF

length: 14
V: TRBV7-2
J: TRBJ2-3
D: NA
CDR3: CASSFNRGTDTQYF

length: 16
V: TRBV2
J: TRBJ2-2
D: NA
CDR3: CASNRDTGTNTGELFF

length: 17
V: TRBV6-2/TRBV6-3
J: TRBJ2-1
D: TRBD2
CDR3: CASSYESGGATDNEQFF

length: 15
V: TRBV5-1
J: TRBJ1-2
D: NA
CDR3: CASSLVGVSNYGYTF

length: 18
V: TRBV9
J: TRBJ2-5
D: TRBD1
CDR3: CASSEGVRQGPSGETQYF

length: 14
V: TRBV2
J: TRBJ2-3
D: NA
CDR3: CASNRVTTTDTQYF

length: 17
V: TRBV29-1
J: TRBJ1-3
D: NA
CDR3: CSVVGLQHPISGNTIYF

length: 16
V: TRBV3-1/TRBV3-2
J: TRBJ2-7
D: TRBD2
CDR3: CASSQSLAAAYYEQYF

length: 17
V: TRBV19
J: TRBJ1-6
D: NA
CDR3: CASSIWTASSYNSPLHF